Listed below are T cell receptor beta chains from one sample, sequenced in a study of blood T cell repertoires in COVID-19. This table comes from immunoSEQ multiplex PCR, and its TCRdb copy is limited to in-frame clones, with some not included. The sample consists of a few hundred thousand clones, more than 65% of them appearing once. The sequencing sample was made of peripheral blood. The receptors stem from a woman aged 25 to 39 who had recovered from COVID-19. Both conserved end residues are part of each CDR3. Fields, in order: V gene, D gene, CDR3 length, J gene, clone size, CDR3 protein, CDR3 DNA. The D gene is left open where the match is weak. Rows give clone size only sometimes, using once, few, many, or a class for an expanded clone.

>TRBV29-1|.|14|TRBJ1-1|few
CSVEDGGQNTEAFF
TGCAGCGTTGAAGATGGGGGACAGAACACTGAAGCTTTCTTT
>TRBV10-3|.|11|TRBJ2-7|.
CAIRDSHEQYF
TGTGCCATCAGGGACAGCCACGAGCAGTACTTC
>TRBV5-6|.|12|TRBJ1-1|.
CASSRDTRKAFF
TGTGCCAGCAGTCGGGACACACGTAAGGCTTTCTTT
>TRBV9|TRBD1|15|TRBJ2-5|.
CASSVGTGPWETQYF
TGTGCCAGCAGCGTAGGGACAGGGCCCTGGGAGACCCAGTACTTC
>TRBV10-1|.|12|TRBJ2-1|.
CASSKQGNEQFF
TGCGCCAGCAGTAAGCAGGGCAATGAGCAGTTCTTC
>TRBV9|.|13|TRBJ1-1|.
CASSGQVNTEAFF
TGTGCCAGCAGCGGACAGGTGAACACTGAAGCTTTCTTT
>TRBV2|.|14|TRBJ2-7|.
CASSEAVTSAEQYF
TGTGCCAGCAGTGAAGCGGTGACTAGTGCCGAGCAGTACTTC
>TRBV29-1|TRBD1|14|TRBJ2-7|.
CSGRTGTAVYEQYF
TGCAGCGGACGGACAGGGACTGCCGTCTACGAGCAGTACTTC
>TRBV28|TRBD2|13|TRBJ2-1|.
CASSSLAGYEQFF
TGTGCCAGCAGTTCACTAGCGGGATATGAGCAGTTCTTC
>TRBV6-1|TRBD2|18|TRBJ2-3|.
CASSDDILAGGGTDTQYF
TGTGCCAGCAGTGACGACATACTAGCGGGAGGGGGAACAGATACGCAGTATTTT
>TRBV5-1|.|16|TRBJ1-1|.
CASSWGRSTGDTEAFF
TGCGCCAGCAGCTGGGGACGGTCAACGGGGGACACTGAAGCTTTCTTT